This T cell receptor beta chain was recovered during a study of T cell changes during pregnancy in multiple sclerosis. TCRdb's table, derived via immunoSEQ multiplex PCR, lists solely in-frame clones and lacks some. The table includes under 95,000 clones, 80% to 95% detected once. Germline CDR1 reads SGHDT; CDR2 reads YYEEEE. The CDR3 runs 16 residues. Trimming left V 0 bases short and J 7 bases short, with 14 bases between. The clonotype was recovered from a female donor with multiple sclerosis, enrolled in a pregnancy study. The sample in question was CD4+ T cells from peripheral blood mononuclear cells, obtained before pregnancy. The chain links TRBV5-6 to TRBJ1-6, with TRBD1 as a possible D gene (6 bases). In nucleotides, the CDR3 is TGTGCCAGCAGCTTGGCAGGGGTTAGGCTGAATTCACCCCTCCACTTT. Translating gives CASSLAGVRLNSPLHF.